These 7 T cell receptor beta chains were sequenced from one sample in a study of shared clonotypes between healthy human individuals. Some clones are missing from TCRdb's copy, which holds only in-frame ones; the method was immunoSEQ multiplex PCR. The sample holds hundreds of thousands of clones; around 73% are singletons and the top ten take about 1.8%. The sequencing input was memory CD4+ T cells sorted from blood. Subset here: CD45RA-negative fraction. The origin of the receptors is a woman in her 30s in good health.

V and J are TRBV7-8 and TRBJ2-1; 14 bases map to TRBD2. The germline V gene encodes CDR1 SGHVS and CDR2 FQNEAQ. The J segment lost 7 bases and the V segment lost 6 bases, leaving 8 bases of the junction unmatched. The CDR3 runs 16 residues. The CDR3 spells CASRPTRTSGRNEQFF. CDR3 DNA: TGTGCCAGCAGACCCACCAGGACTAGCGGGAGGAATGAGCAGTTCTTC.

CDR3 DNA sequence: TGCGCCAGCAGCCAAGCATCAGGGCACAGCAATCAGCCCCAGCATTTT. This encodes CASSQASGHSNQPQHF. The chain has TRBV4-1 and TRBJ1-5; D perhaps matches TRBD1 (5 bases). Looked up from germline, CDR1 is MGHRA and CDR2 is YSYEKL. V dropped 1 base and J dropped 1 base, with 11 bases sitting between them. The CDR3 is 16 amino acids.

The genes are TRBV4-1 and TRBJ2-1, with 7 bases matching TRBD2. There are 18 residues in the CDR3. Germline CDR1 reads MGHRA; CDR2 reads YSYEKL. Germline trimming cut 1 base from V and 2 bases from J; bases unmatched to any gene: 11. CDR3 sequence (DNA): TGCGCCAGCAGCCAAGGGAGGAGAGCGGGATCGGCCTACAATGAGCAGTTCTTC. Translated, it gives CASSQGRRAGSAYNEQFF.

The gene calls are TRBV4-2 and TRBJ2-1; 11 bases fit TRBD2. The V gene's germline CDR1 is LGHNA and CDR2 YNFKEQ. J lost 10 bases, V lost 1 base, and 9 bases had no gene match. The CDR3 runs 16 residues. CDR3: CASSQVISGRAPEQFF. The CDR3, as DNA: TGTGCCAGCAGCCAAGTTATTAGCGGGAGGGCTCCGGAGCAGTTCTTC.

The genes are TRBV16 and TRBJ1-2, with 7 bases identical to TRBD1. The CDR3 has 14 residues. V trimming: 2 bases; J trimming: 4 bases; junction bases outside the gene matches: 4. The germline V gene encodes CDR1 KGHSY and CDR2 FQNENV. Here the CDR3 reads CASSQGQVGYGYTF. CDR3 DNA sequence: TGTGCCAGCAGCCAAGGACAGGTGGGCTATGGCTACACCTTC.

This clone was found many times. The V and J genes are TRBV27 and TRBJ2-5; 14 bases line up with TRBD2. There are 15 residues in the CDR3. The junction had 4 bases not matched to a gene; V was cut back by 6 bases and J by 4 bases. Germline CDR1 MNHEY, CDR2 SMNVEV (reference sequence). CDR3 nucleotide sequence: TGTGCCAGCAGCCGTGGACTAGCGGGGGGAGAGACCCAGTACTTC. Its protein product is CASSRGLAGGETQYF.

The chain employs TRBV7-9 and TRBJ2-1; D call uncertain. Germline-derived CDR1 and CDR2 are SEHNR and FQNEAQ (reference sequence). The V and J ends lost 5 bases and 5 bases respectively, with 13 bases between them. This CDR3 spans 14 amino acids. CDR3 loop: CASSPFSRDNEQFF. In DNA, the CDR3 is TGTGCCAGCAGCCCTTTCTCTAGAGACAATGAGCAGTTCTTC.